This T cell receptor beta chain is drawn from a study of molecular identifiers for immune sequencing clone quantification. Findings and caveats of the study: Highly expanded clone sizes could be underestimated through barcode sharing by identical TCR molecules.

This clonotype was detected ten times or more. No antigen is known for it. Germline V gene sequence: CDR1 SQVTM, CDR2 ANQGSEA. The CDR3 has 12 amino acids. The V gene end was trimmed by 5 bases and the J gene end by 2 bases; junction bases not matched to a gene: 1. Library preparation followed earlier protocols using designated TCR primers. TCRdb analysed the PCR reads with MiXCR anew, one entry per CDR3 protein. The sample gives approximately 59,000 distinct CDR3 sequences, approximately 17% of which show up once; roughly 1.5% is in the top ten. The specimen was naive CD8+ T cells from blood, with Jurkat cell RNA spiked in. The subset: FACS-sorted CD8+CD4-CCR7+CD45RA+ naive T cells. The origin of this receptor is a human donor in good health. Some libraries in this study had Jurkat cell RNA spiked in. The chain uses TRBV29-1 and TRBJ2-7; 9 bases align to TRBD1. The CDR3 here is CSVRDRAYEQYF. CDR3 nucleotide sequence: TGCAGCGTTCGGGACAGGGCCTACGAGCAGTACTTC.